The 16 T cell receptor beta chains presented below share a single source sample, sequenced in a study of CD8+CD57+ T cells in acquired aplastic anemia. TCR beta VDJ and CDR3 profiles were obtained from a genomic DNA template. Via MiXCR, TCRdb re-called the reads, giving one row per CDR3 protein. The data contain roughly 420,000 distinct CDR3 sequences, about two thirds of them seen just once; the ten biggest clones take up 3% to 5%. Material for sequencing was sorted CD4+, CD8+, or CD8+CD57+ T cells (not recorded which) from PBMCs. Receptor source: a human donor in good health, serving as a control.

At least ten counts were recorded for this clonotype. The chain recombines TRBV12-3 or TRBV12-4 with TRBJ1-2; D is unclear. With 3 bases removed from V and 4 bases from J, the gap between germline ends came to 12 bases. CDR3 length equals 14 residues. The CDR3 protein is CASSFVVTSYGYTF. DNA of the CDR3: TGTGCCAGCAGTTTTGTAGTAACATCCTATGGCTACACCTTC.

As DNA, the CDR3 is TGTGCCAGCAGCTCAGGGGGCAGCGAGACCCAGTACTTCCTGTTTTTT. Translating gives CASSSGGSETQYFLFF. The rearrangement links TRBV7-3 to TRBJ2-2; 8 bases match TRBD1. CDR1 and CDR2 (germline): SGHTA, FQGTGA. J was trimmed by 14 bases and V by 4 bases; bases with no gene match: 18. The CDR3 is 16 amino acids.

The chain is built from TRBV7-2 and TRBJ2-1, with 7 bases aligning to TRBD2. Trimming took 5 bases from V and 14 from J; bases not matched to a gene: 18. CDR1 is SGHTA and CDR2 is FQGNSA in the germline V gene. This CDR3 contains 15 residues. The CDR3 sequence: CASSQERAGEYYEFF. For the CDR3, the DNA is TGTGCCAGCAGCCAAGAGCGCGCGGGGGAATACTACGAGTTCTTC. Drawing the rest from reference TRBV7-2 and TRBJ2-1, the complete variable domain is GAGVSQSPSNKVTEKGKDVELRCDPISGHTALYWYRQSLGQGLEFLIYFQGNSAPDKSGLPSDRFSAERTGGSVSTLTIQRTQQEDSAVYLCASSQERAGEYYEFFGPGTRLTVL.

The chain links TRBV10-3 to TRBJ1-5; 11 nucleotides match TRBD1. The CDR3 totals 14 residues. Germline V gene sequence: CDR1 ENHRY, CDR2 SYGVKD. V lost 10 bases to trimming and J lost 4 bases; unmatched junction nucleotides: 6. The CDR3: CASTGTGGNQPQHF. For the CDR3, the DNA is TGTGCCAGCACGGGGACAGGGGGGAATCAGCCCCAGCATTTT.

CDR3 in DNA: TGTGCCAGCAGCCTAGGATGGGGACAAAATTCACCCCCTGGGGCCAACGTCCTGACTTTC. Translating gives CASSLGWGQNSPPGANVLTF. The J gene is TRBJ2-6, the V gene TRBV14; D possibly corresponds to TRBD1 (6 bases). CDR3 length: 20 residues. Trimming removed 4 bases at V and 2 bases at J, with 24 bases between. CDR1 SGHDN and CDR2 FVKESK come from the germline V gene.

In regard to this clonotype: A read error is likely, as this CDR3 ends without the conserved phenylalanine or tryptophan. The DNA is omitted, as the CDR3 cannot be located on it reliably, and the CDR3 follows TCRdb's listing. The V and J genes are TRBV7-2 and TRBJ1-4; the D call in the table, TRBD1, was not verified against the DNA. Both ends counted, the CDR3 spans 13 residues. Germline V gene data show CDR1 as SGHTA and CDR2 as FQGNSA. The CDR3 sequence: CASSDDRYGYTFG.

Details on this clonotype: Sequence at one end of the junction differs from germline and may be a read error. The chain uses TRBV7-8 and TRBJ1-5; 7 bases are a match to TRBD1. Germline V gives CDR1 SGHVS, CDR2 FQNEAQ. The CDR3 consists of 14 residues. The CDR3 bases are TGTGCCAGCAGCTTAACTGTGGCGGGGGAGGGACAGCCCTTT. Translated: CASSLTVAGEGQPF. Full variable domain (outside the CDR3, taken from reference TRBV7-8 and TRBJ1-5): GAGVSQSPRYKVAKRGQDVALRCDPISGHVSLFWYQQALGQGPEFLTYFQNEAQLDKSGLPSDRFFAERPEGSVSTLKIQRTQQEDSAVYLCASSLTVAGEGQPFGDGTRLSIL.

About this clonotype: This is likely a read error, given that the CDR3 carries no conserved phenylalanine or tryptophan at its end. The DNA is omitted, as the CDR3 cannot be located on it reliably, and the CDR3 follows TCRdb's listing. The chain carries TRBV2 and TRBJ2-3. Germline CDR1 is SNHLY and CDR2 is FYNNEI. 15 amino acids form the CDR3, both terminal residues included. CDR3 sequence: CASTALGASYTFDYV.

As concerns this clonotype: The CDR3 ends on some other residue instead of the conserved phenylalanine or tryptophan, so this is likely a read error. The DNA is omitted, as the CDR3 cannot be located on it reliably, and the CDR3 follows TCRdb's listing. The chain uses TRBV6-5 and TRBJ2-5; the D call in the table, TRBD1, was not verified against the DNA. A total of 9 residues make up the CDR3, ends included. Germline-derived CDR1 and CDR2 are MNHEY and SVGAGI. Here the CDR3 reads CASSYARDR.

With respect to this clonotype: A read error may produce the germline difference seen at one junction end. The J gene is TRBJ1-2, the V gene TRBV5-1; tentative D call: TRBD1 (5 bases). Germline CDR1 SGHRS, CDR2 YFSETQ. The CDR3 sequence is 13 residues long. For the CDR3, the DNA is TGTGCCAGCAGCTTGGACAAGGCAGGCACCTACACCTTC. It yields the protein CASSLDKAGTYTF.

This clonotype was seen just once. One end of the junction is discordant with germline, which a read error may explain. The chain combines TRBV5-1 with TRBJ2-5; perhaps TRBD2 as D (7 bases). Germline assignment: CDR1 SGHRS and CDR2 YFSETQ. This CDR3 is built from 15 residues. CDR3 residues: CASSFVAGAQETQYF. CDR3 DNA: TGTGCCAGCAGCTTTGTGGCGGGGGCTCAGGAGACCCAGTACTTC.

The chain couples TRBV7-2 to TRBJ1-2, with D perhaps matching TRBD1 (6 bases). The germline CDR1 and CDR2 sequences are SGHTA and FQGNSA. The CDR3 contains 14 residues. V gave up 5 bases and J gave up 2 bases, with 12 bases separating them. In nucleotides, the CDR3 is TGTGCCAGCAGCAACAATCAGGGGAACTATGGCTACACCTTC. Translation: CASSNNQGNYGYTF.

The chain employs TRBV3-1 and TRBJ1-1; TRBD1 matches 8 bases. The CDR3 length is 16 residues. V was clipped by 0 bases and J by 12 bases; unmatched bases: 15. The germline gives CDR1 LGHDT, CDR2 YNNKEL (reference sequence). This CDR3 reads CASSQESSGQGKKTFF. Written as DNA, the CDR3 is TGTGCCAGCAGCCAAGAGAGCTCTGGACAGGGCAAGAAAACTTTCTTT.

Regarding this clonotype: It is unclear where the CDR3 begins or ends on the DNA, so no DNA is shown, and the CDR3 is as TCRdb lists it. The chain recombines TRBV19 with TRBJ1-6. Including both end residues, the CDR3 is 17 amino acids long. Looked up from germline, CDR1 is LNHDA and CDR2 is SQIVND (reference sequence). CDR3 protein: CASRVDYTDTQYFGLDF.

The chain uses TRBV7-2 and TRBJ1-5; D might be TRBD1 (6 bases). The V and J ends lost 7 bases and 4 bases respectively, with 17 bases between them. Germline CDR1 is SGHTA and CDR2 is FQGNSA. This CDR3 region has 15 residues. CDR3 sequence (DNA): TGTGCCAGCACACTTACCAGGGGAAGGAATCAGCCCCAGCATTTT. It encodes CASTLTRGRNQPQHF. Combining the CDR3 with reference TRBV7-2 and TRBJ1-5 gives the whole variable domain GAGVSQSPSNKVTEKGKDVELRCDPISGHTALYWYRQSLGQGLEFLIYFQGNSAPDKSGLPSDRFSAERTGGSVSTLTIQRTQQEDSAVYLCASTLTRGRNQPQHFGDGTRLSIL.

The rearrangement uses TRBV4-2 and TRBJ2-7; TRBD2 aligns across 11 bases. V lost 0 bases, J lost 3 bases, and 4 bases stayed unmatched. The germline V gene has CDR1 LGHNA and CDR2 YNFKEQ. This CDR3 spans 16 amino acids. The CDR3 loop is CASSQDSGGGYYEQYF. DNA of the CDR3: TGTGCCAGCAGCCAAGATAGCGGGGGGGGATACTACGAGCAGTACTTC.